The 19 T cell receptor beta chains below were found in one sample sequenced in a study of CD8 T cells in Susac syndrome. Random hexamers were used to reverse transcribe about 0.5 to 1 ug of RNA. TCRdb re-analysed the immunoSEQ multiplex PCR reads in MiXCR, keeping a single row per CDR3 protein. The repertoire holds a few hundred thousand distinct CDR3 sequences, with approximately 85% as singletons. Sequencing was done on a sample of CD8+ T cells from PBMCs. The source is a human donor with multiple sclerosis.

DNA for the CDR3: TGTGCCAGCAGCCAAGATATGGGACAGGGCTACAATGAGCAGTTCTTC. As protein: CASSQDMGQGYNEQFF. J is TRBJ2-1 and V is TRBV3-1, with 9 nucleotides matching TRBD1. Germline loops: CDR1 LGHDT, CDR2 YNNKEL (reference sequence). This CDR3 spans 16 amino acids. V trimming: 0 bases; J trimming: 3 bases; junction bases outside the gene matches: 3.

The chain joins TRBV18 to TRBJ1-1; D is ambiguous. V was trimmed by 5 bases and J by 1 base, leaving 14 bases between them. This CDR3 has 15 amino acids. Germline lookup yields CDR1 KGHSH and CDR2 LQKENI. CDR3 in amino acids: CASSALDGQNTEAFF. The CDR3 DNA follows: TGTGCCAGCTCAGCCTTGGACGGCCAGAACACTGAAGCTTTCTTT.

The gene calls are TRBV14 and TRBJ2-5; TRBD1 aligns across 9 bases. Germline V gene sequence: CDR1 SGHDN, CDR2 FVKESK. The CDR3 contains 14 residues. With V trimmed by 3 bases and J by 4 bases, 3 bases remained unmatched. The CDR3 bases are TGTGCCAGCAGCCAGACAGGGGGGACAGAGACCCAGTACTTC. It specifies CASSQTGGTETQYF.

J is TRBJ1-1 and V is TRBV4-1; D gene ambiguous. Germline-derived CDR1 and CDR2 are MGHRA and YSYEKL. CDR3 length: 14 residues. V lost 4 bases to trimming and J lost 1 base, with 10 bases between them. CDR3 nucleotides: TGCGCCAGCAGCCCTCTAATGGAGAACACTGAAGCTTTCTTT. This codes for CASSPLMENTEAFF.

The V gene is TRBV29-1, the J gene TRBJ1-1; 7 nucleotides align to TRBD1. This CDR3 has 12 residues. Trimming cost V 7 bases and J 0 bases; bases outside gene matches: 2. Germline V gene sequence: CDR1 SQVTM, CDR2 ANQGSEA. The CDR3 is CSDGTVNTEAFF. DNA of the CDR3: TGCAGCGACGGGACAGTGAACACTGAAGCTTTCTTT.

CDR3 coding DNA: TGTGCCTGCTTGACAGGAGGGGGCCACGAGCAGTACTTC. It translates to CACLTGGGHEQYF. The chain recombines TRBV30 with TRBJ2-7; perhaps TRBD1 as D (7 bases). Trimming removed 6 bases at V and 5 bases at J, with 17 bases between. Germline V CDR1 and CDR2: GTSNPN, SVGIG (reference sequence). The CDR3 loop spans 13 amino acids.

This clonotype was recorded a few times. The gene calls are TRBV4-1 and TRBJ2-1; D unclear. The germline V and J ends were trimmed by 4 bases and 5 bases, with 12 bases remaining between them. The CDR3 spans 14 residues. Looked up from germline, CDR1 is MGHRA and CDR2 is YSYEKL. DNA of the CDR3: TGCGCCAGCAGCCCCGTTGGGGTGAACAATGAGCAGTTCTTC. Residues: CASSPVGVNNEQFF.

This clonotype was counted a few times. One junction end disagrees with the germline gene, perhaps due to a read error. J is TRBJ2-2 and V is TRBV7-9, with D uncertain. Looked up from germline, CDR1 is SEHNR and CDR2 is FQNEAQ (reference sequence). The CDR3 length is 13 residues. The CDR3 is CASSLEGTGELFF. The CDR3 nucleotides are TGTGCCAGCAGTTTAGAAGGGACCGGGGAGCTGTTTTTT.

The rearrangement uses TRBV27 and TRBJ2-7; perhaps TRBD1 as D (6 bases). CDR1 and CDR2 from the germline V gene are MNHEY and SMNVEV (reference sequence). The CDR3 is 14 amino acids. Trimming shortened V by 2 bases and J by 2 bases, and 10 bases separated the two germline ends. Here the CDR3 reads CASSLMPGAYEQYF. For the CDR3, the DNA is TGTGCCAGCAGTTTAATGCCAGGGGCCTACGAGCAGTACTTC.

The rearrangement links TRBV4-1 to TRBJ2-5; the match to TRBD2 covers 10 bases. This CDR3 contains 17 residues. Germline CDR1 is MGHRA and CDR2 is YSYEKL. Losses at the gene ends were 3 bases for V and 2 bases for J; bases not matched to a gene: 9. CDR3 coding DNA: TGCGCCAGCAGCCATGGAAGGAGTAGCGGGGGGCAAGAGACCCAGTACTTC. Encoded protein: CASSHGRSSGGQETQYF.

This clonotype was found a few times. The chain is built from TRBV7-8 and TRBJ1-5, with D unresolved. Germline loops: CDR1 SGHVS, CDR2 FQNEAQ. This CDR3 region has 17 residues. Trimming took off 5 bases at V and 2 bases at J, with 19 bases between the two ends. DNA of the CDR3: TGTGCCAGCAGCCGCACACCGGGCCATGACGGCAATCAGCCCCAGCATTTT. This encodes CASSRTPGHDGNQPQHF.

The rearrangement uses TRBV4-1 and TRBJ1-2, with D possibly TRBD1 on 6 matching bases. This CDR3 comprises 15 residues. CDR1 and CDR2 from the germline V gene are MGHRA and YSYEKL. V was clipped by 4 bases and J by 4 bases, with 16 bases between them. Written as DNA, the CDR3 is TGCGCCAGCAGCCTGAGACAGGTGGGTGGCTATGGCTACACCTTC. It specifies CASSLRQVGGYGYTF.

The V call is TRBV6-1, the J call TRBJ2-1; TRBD2 matches 12 bases. V dropped 0 bases and J dropped 7; count of bases not matched to a gene: 4. CDR3 length: 16 amino acids. CDR1 and CDR2 (germline): MNHNS, SASEGT. CDR3 amino acids: CASSEARLAGGNEQFF. CDR3 in DNA: TGTGCCAGCAGTGAAGCGCGCCTAGCGGGGGGGAATGAGCAGTTCTTC.

The chain employs TRBV6-4 and TRBJ2-7; 11 nucleotides agree with TRBD2. The CDR3 is made up of 17 amino acids. Looked up from germline, CDR1 is MRHNA and CDR2 is SNTAGT. Trimming cost V 2 bases and J 1 base; bases outside gene matches: 7. In DNA, the CDR3 is TGTGCCAGCAGTGACCCCCCTAGCGGGGGGCCGTCCTACGAGCAGTACTTC. It yields the protein CASSDPPSGGPSYEQYF.

The chain links TRBV27 to TRBJ1-1; maybe TRBD1 (5 bases). The germline V gene encodes CDR1 MNHEY and CDR2 SMNVEV (reference sequence). V was shortened by 2 bases and J by 3 bases, with 10 bases between the two germline ends. This CDR3 contains 14 residues. CDR3 protein: CASSLAGAYTEAFF. The CDR3 coding sequence is TGTGCCAGCAGTTTAGCCGGGGCTTACACTGAAGCTTTCTTT.

This chain links TRBV5-4 with TRBJ2-7; weak D call: TRBD1 (6 bases). Germline CDR1 reads SGHNT; CDR2 reads YYREEE (reference sequence). Trimming stripped 2 bases from V and 7 bases from J, with 13 bases between. The CDR3 runs 13 residues. The CDR3 loop reads CASSLRGSVEQYF. CDR3 DNA sequence: TGTGCCAGCAGCTTAAGGGGGTCAGTAGAGCAGTACTTC.

This clonotype was counted between two and nine times. This chain links TRBV6-5 with TRBJ1-1; no clear D gene. The CDR3 has 10 amino acids. V was pared by 10 bases and J by 4 bases, with 7 bases between. Per the germline V gene, CDR1 is MNHEY and CDR2 is SVGAGI. DNA for the CDR3: TGTGCCACCTTGGGCACTGAAGCTTTCTTT. Translating gives CATLGTEAFF.

The gene calls are TRBV29-1 and TRBJ2-1, with 8 positions matching TRBD1. CDR3 length: 16 residues. V dropped 2 bases and J dropped 8; count of bases not matched to a gene: 14. CDR1 and CDR2 (germline): SQVTM, ANQGSEA. CDR3 in amino acids: CSVERDRDRFSDEQFF. CDR3 DNA: TGCAGCGTTGAAAGGGACCGGGACAGGTTTTCGGATGAGCAGTTCTTC.

CDR3 sequence: CASRLPGQGHYEQYF. Written as DNA, the CDR3 is TGTGCCAGCAGGTTACCGGGGCAGGGACATTACGAGCAGTACTTC. The chain is built from TRBV28 and TRBJ2-7; weak D call: TRBD1 (6 bases). V was pared by 6 bases and J by 4 bases, with 19 bases between. Per germline, CDR1 MDHEN and CDR2 SYDVKM. CDR3 length: 15 amino acids.